These T cell receptor beta chains were read from a single sample in a study of blood T cell dynamics during melanoma immunotherapy. Method: immunoSEQ multiplex PCR; TCRdb's copy keeps in-frame clones and lacks some. Of 10,000 or so clones in the sample, less than 90% were seen once. Sequenced material: blood, taken from a patient treated with checkpoint blockade. These receptors were taken from a human donor with melanoma. CDR3s include the opening cysteine and the closing phenylalanine or tryptophan. Each record gives: clone size, V gene, CDR3 length, J gene, D gene, CDR3 DNA, CDR3 protein. D genes are given only for firm matches. Size tells how often a clone was seen (once, few, many) or the class of an expanded clone, and some rows leave it out.

clone_size: -
v_call: TRBV7-8
cdr3_length: 17
j_call: TRBJ1-5
d_call: TRBD1
cdr3_nt: TGTGCCAGCAGCCCCCTGGGGACAGTGAGGAGCAATCAGCCCCAGCATTTT
cdr3_aa: CASSPLGTVRSNQPQHF

clone_size: -
v_call: TRBV28
cdr3_length: 16
j_call: TRBJ1-4
d_call: -
cdr3_nt: TGTGCCAGCAGTTTCTCACCGGGACCGCTAAATGAAAAACTGTTTTTT
cdr3_aa: CASSFSPGPLNEKLFF

clone_size: -
v_call: TRBV28
cdr3_length: 14
j_call: TRBJ2-5
d_call: -
cdr3_nt: TGTGCCAGCAGACGAGGGCCAGAAAAAGAGACCCAGTACTTC
cdr3_aa: CASRRGPEKETQYF

clone_size: -
v_call: TRBV19
cdr3_length: 17
j_call: TRBJ1-4
d_call: -
cdr3_nt: TGTGCCAGTCGTAGCAGGGGTGGTAAGGCAACTAATGAAAAACTGTTTTTT
cdr3_aa: CASRSRGGKATNEKLFF

clone_size: -
v_call: TRBV7-2
cdr3_length: 18
j_call: TRBJ2-2
d_call: -
cdr3_nt: TGTGCCAGCAGCTTAGTTCGAATGAGTACTGGAGGGGGTTGGGAGCTGTTTTTT
cdr3_aa: CASSLVRMSTGGGWELFF

clone_size: -
v_call: TRBV4-3
cdr3_length: 13
j_call: TRBJ2-1
d_call: TRBD2
cdr3_nt: TGCGCCAGCAGCCTTGGACTAGCGGATGAGCAGTTCTTC
cdr3_aa: CASSLGLADEQFF

clone_size: -
v_call: TRBV11-1
cdr3_length: 15
j_call: TRBJ2-1
d_call: -
cdr3_nt: TGTGCCAGCAGCGCTGAGGGGGGGTCCTACAATGAGCAGTTCTTC
cdr3_aa: CASSAEGGSYNEQFF

clone_size: -
v_call: TRBV10-3
cdr3_length: 16
j_call: TRBJ2-7
d_call: -
cdr3_nt: TGTGCCATCAGCGGAGGAGGTGGGCAGGGTTCCTACGAGCAGTACTTC
cdr3_aa: CAISGGGGQGSYEQYF

clone_size: -
v_call: TRBV4-3
cdr3_length: 16
j_call: TRBJ2-7
d_call: -
cdr3_nt: TGCGCCAGCAGCCAGAACAGGGTACCGGCCCAATACGAGCAGTACTTC
cdr3_aa: CASSQNRVPAQYEQYF

clone_size: once
v_call: TRBV5-4
cdr3_length: 15
j_call: TRBJ2-3
d_call: TRBD2
cdr3_nt: TGTGCCAGCAGCTTACAAGCGGGAGGCACAGATACGCAGTATTTT
cdr3_aa: CASSLQAGGTDTQYF

clone_size: -
v_call: TRBV10-3
cdr3_length: 16
j_call: TRBJ2-7
d_call: TRBD1
cdr3_nt: TGTGCCATCAGGCCCCGTGAGGGACAGGGGGCTGATGAGCAGTACTTC
cdr3_aa: CAIRPREGQGADEQYF

clone_size: once
v_call: TRBV7-2
cdr3_length: 14
j_call: TRBJ2-5
d_call: TRBD2
cdr3_nt: TGTGCCAGCAGCGTCGGGACTAAACAAGAGACCCAGTACTTC
cdr3_aa: CASSVGTKQETQYF

clone_size: -
v_call: TRBV23-1
cdr3_length: 14
j_call: TRBJ2-2
d_call: -
cdr3_nt: TGCGCCAGCAGTCAATCTATCCGTCACCGGGGAGCTGTTTTT
cdr3_aa: CASSQSIRHRGAVF

clone_size: -
v_call: TRBV7-2
cdr3_length: 15
j_call: TRBJ2-5
d_call: TRBD2
cdr3_nt: TGTGCCAGCTCGTTTACTGCGGGAGTAGTGGAGACCCAGTACTTC
cdr3_aa: CASSFTAGVVETQYF

clone_size: -
v_call: TRBV27
cdr3_length: 16
j_call: TRBJ2-7
d_call: TRBD2
cdr3_nt: TGTGCCAGCAGTTTCCTACTAGCGGGAAGCTCCTACGAGCAGTACTTC
cdr3_aa: CASSFLLAGSSYEQYF

clone_size: -
v_call: TRBV6-1
cdr3_length: 15
j_call: TRBJ2-7
d_call: -
cdr3_nt: TGTGCCAGCAGTGGGCAGGCCTGGAACCCCTACGAGCAGTACTTC
cdr3_aa: CASSGQAWNPYEQYF

clone_size: -
v_call: TRBV29-1
cdr3_length: 14
j_call: TRBJ2-6
d_call: -
cdr3_nt: TGCAGCGTTGAACCCCACTCTGGGGCCAACGTCCTGACTTTC
cdr3_aa: CSVEPHSGANVLTF

clone_size: -
v_call: TRBV6-6
cdr3_length: 16
j_call: TRBJ1-2
d_call: -
cdr3_nt: TGTGCCAGCAGTTACGGTCTTGGGGGTTTAAACTATGGCTACACCTTC
cdr3_aa: CASSYGLGGLNYGYTF

clone_size: -
v_call: TRBV6-5
cdr3_length: 16
j_call: TRBJ2-7
d_call: -
cdr3_nt: TGTGCCAGCAGTTACATGCCCGTCCAGGGCTACTACGAGCAGTACTTC
cdr3_aa: CASSYMPVQGYYEQYF

clone_size: -
v_call: TRBV19
cdr3_length: 17
j_call: TRBJ1-5
d_call: -
cdr3_nt: TGTGCCAGTAGTACGGACCGAACGGGGGTATCAAATCAGCCCCAGCATTTT
cdr3_aa: CASSTDRTGVSNQPQHF

clone_size: -
v_call: TRBV28
cdr3_length: 15
j_call: TRBJ2-4
d_call: TRBD1
cdr3_nt: TGTGCCAGCAGTAAAACAGGGGTAGCCAAAAACATTCAGTACTTC
cdr3_aa: CASSKTGVAKNIQYF

clone_size: -
v_call: TRBV5-4
cdr3_length: 12
j_call: TRBJ2-7
d_call: -
cdr3_nt: TGTGCCAGCAGCTTGTCTTCGGTCGAGCAGTACTTC
cdr3_aa: CASSLSSVEQYF

clone_size: -
v_call: TRBV29-1
cdr3_length: 14
j_call: TRBJ2-3
d_call: -
cdr3_nt: TGCAGCGTTGAAGGGGCTAGCGGCACAGATACGCAGTATTTT
cdr3_aa: CSVEGASGTDTQYF

clone_size: -
v_call: TRBV11-2
cdr3_length: 16
j_call: TRBJ2-7
d_call: TRBD2
cdr3_nt: TGTGCCAGCAGCTTAGTCGGTAGCGGGAGGATCTACGAGCAGTACTTC
cdr3_aa: CASSLVGSGRIYEQYF

clone_size: -
v_call: TRBV28
cdr3_length: 11
j_call: TRBJ2-1
d_call: -
cdr3_nt: TGTGCCAGCACCACGGTGGATGAGCAGTTCTTC
cdr3_aa: CASTTVDEQFF

clone_size: -
v_call: TRBV18
cdr3_length: 15
j_call: TRBJ1-1
d_call: -
cdr3_nt: TGTGCCAGCTCACCCGGGATCAACCTAGGCACTGAAGCTTTCTTT
cdr3_aa: CASSPGINLGTEAFF

clone_size: -
v_call: TRBV5-1
cdr3_length: 16
j_call: TRBJ1-3
d_call: -
cdr3_nt: TGCGCCAGCAGCGGAACAGGGCAGTCGGCTGGAAACACCATATATTTT
cdr3_aa: CASSGTGQSAGNTIYF

clone_size: -
v_call: TRBV5-6
cdr3_length: 16
j_call: TRBJ2-3
d_call: -
cdr3_nt: TGTGCCAGCAGGGGGTGGGGCGGGAACCCCACCGATACGCAGTATTTT
cdr3_aa: CASRGWGGNPTDTQYF

clone_size: -
v_call: TRBV10-3
cdr3_length: 11
j_call: TRBJ2-1
d_call: -
cdr3_nt: TGTGCCATCAAGGTTCGCGATGAGCAGTTCTTC
cdr3_aa: CAIKVRDEQFF

clone_size: -
v_call: TRBV19
cdr3_length: 17
j_call: TRBJ2-6
d_call: TRBD1
cdr3_nt: TGTGCCAGTAGTATCGGGACAGGCAGCTCTGGGGCCAACGTCCTGACTTTC
cdr3_aa: CASSIGTGSSGANVLTF

clone_size: -
v_call: TRBV4-1
cdr3_length: 14
j_call: TRBJ2-1
d_call: -
cdr3_nt: TGCGCCAGCAGCCAAGAGGGTGCTGATGGTGAGCAGTTCTTC
cdr3_aa: CASSQEGADGEQFF

clone_size: -
v_call: TRBV2
cdr3_length: 13
j_call: TRBJ1-2
d_call: -
cdr3_nt: TGTGCCAGCAGCGGTGAGGGGTCGGGTGGCTACACCTTC
cdr3_aa: CASSGEGSGGYTF

clone_size: -
v_call: TRBV5-5
cdr3_length: 15
j_call: TRBJ2-7
d_call: TRBD2
cdr3_nt: TGTGCCAGCAGCTTGGCGGCGGGAGGGCTACGGGAGCAGTACTTC
cdr3_aa: CASSLAAGGLREQYF

clone_size: -
v_call: TRBV10-3
cdr3_length: 15
j_call: TRBJ2-5
d_call: -
cdr3_nt: TGTGCCATCAGTGAGTCGAAGGGGGGCGAAGAGACCCAGTACTTC
cdr3_aa: CAISESKGGEETQYF

clone_size: -
v_call: TRBV4-1
cdr3_length: 15
j_call: TRBJ2-7
d_call: -
cdr3_nt: TGCGCCAGCAGCCAAGTACTAGCCGATCCCTACGAGCAGTACTTC
cdr3_aa: CASSQVLADPYEQYF

clone_size: -
v_call: TRBV5-5
cdr3_length: 13
j_call: TRBJ2-5
d_call: -
cdr3_nt: TGTGCCAGCAGCTTGCCCAGCCAAGAGACCCAGTACTTC
cdr3_aa: CASSLPSQETQYF

clone_size: -
v_call: TRBV5-5
cdr3_length: 16
j_call: TRBJ1-5
d_call: -
cdr3_nt: TGTGCCAGCAGCCCCCTCTCCAAGAGTAGCAATCAGCCCCAGCATTTT
cdr3_aa: CASSPLSKSSNQPQHF

clone_size: -
v_call: TRBV7-9
cdr3_length: 14
j_call: TRBJ2-7
d_call: TRBD2
cdr3_nt: TGTGCCAGCAGCTTAAGCGGGGTTACCTACGAGCAGTACTTC
cdr3_aa: CASSLSGVTYEQYF

clone_size: few
v_call: TRBV27
cdr3_length: 15
j_call: TRBJ2-7
d_call: TRBD1
cdr3_nt: TGTGCCAGCAGTTTAACAGGGGAAGGGGCGTACGAGCAGTACTTC
cdr3_aa: CASSLTGEGAYEQYF

clone_size: -
v_call: TRBV4-3
cdr3_length: 16
j_call: TRBJ2-3
d_call: -
cdr3_nt: TGCGCCAGCAGCCCCGGACCAGAAACTAGCACAGATACGCAGTATTTT
cdr3_aa: CASSPGPETSTDTQYF

clone_size: -
v_call: TRBV2
cdr3_length: 13
j_call: TRBJ2-1
d_call: -
cdr3_nt: TGTGCCAGCAAACGGGGGCCCTACAATGAGCAGTTCTTC
cdr3_aa: CASKRGPYNEQFF

clone_size: few
v_call: TRBV29-1
cdr3_length: 13
j_call: TRBJ1-5
d_call: TRBD1
cdr3_nt: TGCAGCGTGGGGGACAGCGGTGTTTTGCCCCAGCATTTT
cdr3_aa: CSVGDSGVLPQHF

clone_size: -
v_call: TRBV28
cdr3_length: 11
j_call: TRBJ2-3
d_call: -
cdr3_nt: TGTGCCAGCAGTTTGGCAGATACGCAGTATTTT
cdr3_aa: CASSLADTQYF

clone_size: -
v_call: TRBV30
cdr3_length: 20
j_call: TRBJ1-2
d_call: TRBD1
cdr3_nt: TGTGCCTGGAGTGTACCCCATAACCCCCTGGACAGGGGGCGCGGTTATGGCTACACCTTC
cdr3_aa: CAWSVPHNPLDRGRGYGYTF

clone_size: few
v_call: TRBV18
cdr3_length: 13
j_call: TRBJ2-7
d_call: -
cdr3_nt: TGTGCCAGCTCACTCTCGACAGCTAACGAGCAGTACTTC
cdr3_aa: CASSLSTANEQYF

clone_size: -
v_call: TRBV11-3
cdr3_length: 12
j_call: TRBJ2-1
d_call: -
cdr3_nt: TGTGCCAGCAGCCAGAGTACCCAGGAGCAGTTCTTC
cdr3_aa: CASSQSTQEQFF

clone_size: -
v_call: TRBV25-1
cdr3_length: 13
j_call: TRBJ2-5
d_call: -
cdr3_nt: TGTGCCAGCAGTGAATCCCCCGTAGAGACCCAGTACTTC
cdr3_aa: CASSESPVETQYF

clone_size: -
v_call: TRBV7-9
cdr3_length: 13
j_call: TRBJ2-1
d_call: -
cdr3_nt: TGTGCCAGCAGCGTTGGGACGGAATCTAAGCAGTTCTTC
cdr3_aa: CASSVGTESKQFF